A selection of T cell receptor beta chains follows, all from one sample in a study of blood T cell repertoires in COVID-19. Generated by immunoSEQ multiplex PCR, the TCRdb table keeps only in-frame clones and is missing some. The table has some 290,000 clones, roughly nine tenths seen once. Sequenced: peripheral blood. These receptors came from a woman in her 30s with COVID-19, enrolled during active disease. The CDR3 runs from the conserved cysteine through the conserved F or W. A D gene is named only where the DNA matches it firmly. Clone size is shown for a subset of rows, as once, few, many or a class of expanded clone.

j_call clone_size d_call v_call cdr3_nt cdr3_aa
TRBJ1-2 . . TRBV27 TGTGCCAGCAGTTTAGCCCCAGGGCTCTATGGCTACACCTTC CASSLAPGLYGYTF
TRBJ2-5 . TRBD1 TRBV5-6 TGTGCCAGCAGCTCGACGACAGGGGGAGAGACCCAGTACTTC CASSSTTGGETQYF
TRBJ2-5 . . TRBV2 TGTGCCAGCAGTCAAGGGCAGTATGACCAGTACTTC CASSQGQYDQYF
TRBJ2-5 once TRBD1 TRBV27 TGTGCCAGCAGTTCGGACAGGAGAGAGACCCAGTACTTC CASSSDRRETQYF
TRBJ1-2 . . TRBV19 TGTGCCAGTGACAGTTTTGGGGACTACACCTTC CASDSFGDYTF
TRBJ2-4 . . TRBV18 TGTGCCAGCTCACCTCTCGGACAGGAGGGCAAAAACATTCAGTACTTC CASSPLGQEGKNIQYF
TRBJ2-3 . . TRBV5-6 TGTGCCAGCAGCCCTGTCGAGGGAGATACGCAGTATTTT CASSPVEGDTQYF
TRBJ2-7 . . TRBV18 TGTGCCAGCTCACCACGGACAGCCACCTACGAGCAGTACTTC CASSPRTATYEQYF
TRBJ2-5 . . TRBV5-4 TGTGCCAGCAGCCAAAAGACCGCCCCAGGGACCCAGTACTTC CASSQKTAPGTQYF
TRBJ1-6 . . TRBV6-5 TGTGCCAGCAGTCCCCTCCCCTCCTATAATTCACCCCTCCACTTT CASSPLPSYNSPLHF
TRBJ1-1 . . TRBV27 TGTGCCAGCAGTTTCAATGAAGCTTTCTTT CASSFNEAFF
TRBJ1-1 . TRBD1 TRBV4-1 TGCGCCAGCAGCCAGCAGACCAGGGACAGTGAAGCTTTCTTT CASSQQTRDSEAFF
TRBJ1-2 . . TRBV4-1 TGCGCCAGCAGCCAAGTTGGCGGGGTCTATGGCTACACCTTC CASSQVGGVYGYTF
TRBJ2-1 . TRBD1 TRBV5-1 TGCGCCAGCCGGGACAGGGATTACTACAATGAGCAGTTCTTC CASRDRDYYNEQFF
TRBJ1-2 . . TRBV29-1 TGCAGCGTTGGGGAAGGGGCCGGCTACACCTTC CSVGEGAGYTF
TRBJ1-2 . . TRBV6-5 TGTGCCAGCAGTTACCATGGCAGGGCGGCATATGGCTACACCTTC CASSYHGRAAYGYTF
TRBJ2-7 . . TRBV20-1 TGCAGTGCTAAGGGCGGGCCGATACCTTACTTC CSAKGGPIPYF
TRBJ2-1 . TRBD1 TRBV29-1 TGCAGCGTTTTAGGCCCTCAGGGGGCGGGATTCGACGAGCAGTTCTTC CSVLGPQGAGFDEQFF
TRBJ2-1 . . TRBV20-1 TGCAGTGCTAATAATCAGTTCTTC CSANNQFF
TRBJ1-2 few TRBD1 TRBV4-1 TGCGCCAGCAGCCGCGGGACAGGGGGAAACTATGGCTACACCTTC CASSRGTGGNYGYTF
TRBJ1-2 . . TRBV27 TGTGCCAGCAGTTTTTTTGGGGGGAACTATGGCTACACCTTC CASSFFGGNYGYTF